What follows are 9 T cell receptor beta chains derived from one specimen sequenced in a study of blood T cell repertoires in COVID-19. Sequenced by immunoSEQ multiplex PCR; TCRdb stores in-frame clones only, minus some. This repertoire shows about 180,000 clones, around 90% found once; its top ten account for around 1.4%. Input material: peripheral blood. These receptors were taken from a woman between 45 and 60 years old with acute or convalescent COVID-19.

V is TRBV6-6 and J is TRBJ1-2; tentatively, D is TRBD1 (6 bases). CDR1 is MNHNY and CDR2 is SVGAGI in the germline V gene (reference sequence). With 6 bases removed from V and 0 bases from J, the gap between germline ends came to 14 bases. This CDR3 has 15 residues. The CDR3 nucleotides are TGTGCCAGCAGGATCTTCGGACAGTCTAACTATGGCTACACCTTC. Amino acids: CASRIFGQSNYGYTF.

This chain links TRBV29-1 with TRBJ2-7, with D uncertain. Trimming shortened V by 4 bases and J by 0 bases, and 7 bases separated the two germline ends. CDR1 is SQVTM, CDR2 ANQGSEA, per germline. The CDR3 length is 12 residues. Written as DNA, the CDR3 is TGCAGCGTTGTGGTCAGCTCCTACGAGCAGTACTTC. Protein sequence: CSVVVSSYEQYF.

The rearrangement links TRBV6-2 or TRBV6-3 to TRBJ2-5, with 10 bases identical to TRBD1. J lost 4 bases, V lost 4 bases, and 6 bases had no gene match. This CDR3 is 15 amino acids long. Per the germline V gene, CDR1 is MNHEY and CDR2 is SVGEGT. CDR3 protein: CASSWPGQGTETQYF. CDR3 nucleotides: TGTGCCAGCAGTTGGCCGGGACAGGGGACAGAGACCCAGTACTTC.

V usage is TRBV9 and J usage is TRBJ1-4, with 10 bases matching TRBD1. Germline CDR1 and CDR2: SGDLS and YYNGEE. The length of the CDR3 is 15 residues. The trim removed 4 bases at V and 8 bases at J, leaving 8 bases unmatched. The CDR3 coding sequence is TGTGCCAGCAGCTCCATCGGGACAGGGGAAGAAAAACTGTTTTTT. It yields the protein CASSSIGTGEEKLFF. Drawing the rest from reference TRBV9 and TRBJ1-4, the complete variable domain is DSGVTQTPKHLITATGQRVTLRCSPRSGDLSVYWYQQSLDQGLQFLIQYYNGEERAKGNILERFSAQQFPDLHSELNLSSLELGDSALYFCASSSIGTGEEKLFFGSGTQLSVL.

The V and J genes are TRBV7-2 and TRBJ2-2, with unresolved D. The CDR3 extends over 13 amino acids. Germline CDR1 is SGHTA and CDR2 is FQGNSA. Trimming stripped 2 bases from V and 6 bases from J, with 7 bases between. The CDR3 bases are TGTGCCAGCAGCTTACGAGTGTCCGGGGAGCTGTTTTTT. Translated: CASSLRVSGELFF. The variable domain in full, completed from reference TRBV7-2 and TRBJ2-2, reads GAGVSQSPSNKVTEKGKDVELRCDPISGHTALYWYRQSLGQGLEFLIYFQGNSAPDKSGLPSDRFSAERTGGSVSTLTIQRTQQEDSAVYLCASSLRVSGELFFGEGSRLTVL.

The CDR3, as DNA: TGTGCCAGCAGTTACTCTTTTGGGGGCGCGGAATACGAGCAGTACTTC. Translation gives CASSYSFGGAEYEQYF. This chain connects TRBV6-6 to TRBJ2-7, with D perhaps TRBD1 (6 bases). Germline values: CDR1 MNHNY, CDR2 SVGAGI (reference sequence). V gave up 0 bases and J gave up 4 bases, with 16 bases separating them. The CDR3 spans 16 residues.

The rearrangement links TRBV9 to TRBJ1-2; perhaps TRBD1 as D (5 bases). The germline CDR1 and CDR2 sequences are SGDLS and YYNGEE. This CDR3 is 13 amino acids long. Trimming removed 4 bases at V and 2 bases at J, with 9 bases between. DNA of the CDR3: TGTGCCAGCAGCATCACAGGCAACTATGGCTACACCTTC. This gives the protein CASSITGNYGYTF.

The V call is TRBV5-1, the J call TRBJ2-7; D perhaps matches TRBD2 (5 bases). V was clipped by 2 bases and J by 4 bases, with 13 bases between them. Germline-derived CDR1 and CDR2 are SGHRS and YFSETQ. The CDR3 is 14 amino acids. CDR3 sequence (DNA): TGCGCCAGCAGCTTAAACGGGGTTGTATACGAGCAGTACTTC. Its protein is CASSLNGVVYEQYF. The whole variable domain, filled in from reference TRBV5-1 and TRBJ2-7, reads KAGVTQTPRYLIKTRGQQVTLSCSPISGHRSVSWYQQTPGQGLQFLFEYFSETQRNKGNFPGRFSGRQFSNSRSEMNVSTLELGDSALYLCASSLNGVVYEQYFGPGTRLTVT.

The rearrangement uses TRBV7-3 and TRBJ2-5; the D gene is possibly TRBD1 (5 bases). In germline, CDR1 is SGHTA, CDR2 FQGTGA. The CDR3 extends over 17 amino acids. The germline V and J ends were trimmed by 1 base and 5 bases, with 20 bases remaining between them. The CDR3 spells CASSLRGPLERGETQYF. CDR3 bases: TGTGCCAGCAGCTTAAGAGGCCCCCTTGAAAGGGGTGAGACCCAGTACTTC.